This T cell receptor beta chain was found in a study of early T cells in non-severe SARS-CoV-2 infection. Background on the study: Sequenced material consisted of bulk RNA (from unsorted whole blood), and chains were unpaired.

Individual cDNA molecules each received unique molecular identifiers attached to them. TCRdb ran MiXCR on the 5' RACE reads and lists one entry per CDR3 protein. The data show about 52,000 distinct CDR3 sequences, 8.2% seen once. To note about this clonotype: Its specificity is unknown.

The CDR3 is 18 residues long. Germline V gene sequence: CDR1 LNHDA, CDR2 SQIVND (reference sequence). Losses at the gene ends were 3 bases for V and 7 bases for J; bases not matched to a gene: 15. Study findings and constraints: There was a bias toward anti-spike CD8 responses in VDJdb matching, which missed private and CD4 specificities.

The sequence derives from an adult who was a healthcare worker with PCR-confirmed SARS-CoV-2 infection or an uninfected control (not recorded which). What was sequenced was whole blood. The V call is TRBV19, the J call TRBJ2-1, with 10 bases aligning to TRBD1. DNA for the CDR3: TGTGCCAGTAGTATTCTTTACCGGTCCGGACAGGGGGGAAATGAGCAGTTCTTC. Its translation: CASSILYRSGQGGNEQFF.